Presented here are 24 T cell receptor beta chains from one specimen sequenced in a study of blood T cell repertoires in COVID-19. Here immunoSEQ multiplex PCR was the method, and the copy in TCRdb shows in-frame clones only, minus some. The data show about 59,000 clones, roughly 91% seen once. The sequenced sample was peripheral blood. These receptors were obtained from a human donor in a cohort sampled during active COVID-19.

The rearrangement links TRBV6-5 to TRBJ1-2; maybe TRBD1 (5 bases). The CDR3 has 15 amino acids. V gave up 4 bases and J gave up 6 bases, with 18 bases separating them. CDR1 and CDR2 from the germline V gene are MNHEY and SVGAGI. Written as DNA, the CDR3 is TGTGCCAGCAGTTTCCGTCGGGGGGAGGGACATGGCTACACCTTC. It codes for CASSFRRGEGHGYTF.

This clone was detected only a few times. The genes are TRBV10-1 and TRBJ2-2; 11 nucleotides align to TRBD1. CDR1 WNHNN and CDR2 SYGVQD come from the germline V gene (reference sequence). CDR3 length: 14 residues. The J segment lost 8 bases and the V segment lost 8 bases, leaving 7 bases of the junction unmatched. The CDR3 DNA sequence: TGCGCCAGCGGCGGACAGGGGGCGACAGGGGAGCTGTTTTTT. It encodes CASGGQGATGELFF.

The rearrangement uses TRBV10-2 and TRBJ2-1; D not certain. The germline V gene encodes CDR1 WSHSY and CDR2 SAAADI. The length of the CDR3 is 13 residues. With 3 bases removed from V and 5 bases from J, the gap between germline ends came to 8 bases. CDR3: CASSERGDNEQFF. The CDR3, as DNA: TGCGCCAGCAGTGAACGCGGCGACAATGAGCAGTTCTTC.

The V and J genes are TRBV9 and TRBJ2-3; D gene unclear. CDR1 is SGDLS, CDR2 YYNGEE, per germline. Trimming removed 4 bases at V and 5 bases at J, with 11 bases between. CDR3 length: 13 residues. CDR3 nucleotide sequence: TGTGCCAGCAGCCCCGTTTCGGTAGATACGCAGTATTTT. Translation gives CASSPVSVDTQYF.

V and J are TRBV4-3 and TRBJ2-7; D gene uncertain. This CDR3 has 14 amino acids. The V gene lost 0 bases and the J gene lost 5 bases, with 11 bases spanning the gap. The V gene's germline CDR1 is LGHNA and CDR2 YSLEER. CDR3 amino acids: CASSQDVQAHEQYF. The CDR3 DNA follows: TGCGCCAGCAGCCAAGATGTGCAGGCCCACGAGCAGTACTTC.

The rearrangement joins TRBV18 to TRBJ2-1; 7 bases are shared with TRBD2. V dropped 6 bases and J dropped 0; count of bases not matched to a gene: 5. Germline V CDR1 and CDR2: KGHSH, LQKENI. The CDR3 is made up of 15 amino acids. The CDR3 nucleotides are TGTGCCAGCTCTTTGGGAGGGAGCTCCTACAATGAGCAGTTCTTC. Residues: CASSLGGSSYNEQFF.

The chain carries TRBV7-9 and TRBJ1-1; D is possibly TRBD1 (6 bases). Deletions cut 3 bases from V and 1 base from J, with 18 bases between. CDR1 is SEHNR, CDR2 FQNEAQ, per germline (reference sequence). There are 17 residues in the CDR3. This CDR3 is CASSLRGANPGNTEAFF. CDR3 coding DNA: TGTGCCAGCAGCTTGCGGGGGGCTAACCCCGGGAACACTGAAGCTTTCTTT.

The chain combines TRBV2 with TRBJ1-2, with 9 bases fitting TRBD1. Trimming took 8 bases from V and 6 from J; bases not matched to a gene: 4. Germline values: CDR1 SNHLY, CDR2 FYNNEI. CDR3 size: 12 residues. CDR3 loop: CASDRGFNGYTF. The DNA for the CDR3 is TGTGCCAGCGACAGGGGGTTCAATGGCTACACCTTC.

This chain connects TRBV24-1 to TRBJ1-1; TRBD1 agrees at 8 bases. The CDR3 sequence is 15 residues long. After removal of 4 bases from V and 4 bases from J, the junction contained 7 bases not matched to a gene. Germline values: CDR1 KGHDR, CDR2 SFDVKD. The CDR3 spells CATSDPGQGGTEAFF. The CDR3 bases are TGTGCCACCAGTGACCCAGGACAGGGAGGCACTGAAGCTTTCTTT.

This chain joins TRBV18 and TRBJ2-3, with 8 positions matching TRBD2. The CDR3 runs to 16 residues. V dropped 3 bases and J dropped 0; count of bases not matched to a gene: 5. Germline V lookup: CDR1 KGHSH, CDR2 LQKENI. The CDR3 region is CASSPLLAASTDTQYF. The CDR3, as DNA: TGTGCCAGCTCACCTTTACTAGCGGCTAGCACAGATACGCAGTATTTT. The complete variable domain, with remaining parts taken from reference TRBV18 and TRBJ2-3, reads NAGVMQNPRHLVRRRGQEARLRCSPMKGHSHVYWYRQLPEEGLKFMVYLQKENIIDESGMPKERFSAEFPKEGPSILRIQQVVRGDSAAYFCASSPLLAASTDTQYFGPGTRLTVL.

The V and J genes are TRBV7-2 and TRBJ2-1; 9 bases align to TRBD1. Per the germline V gene, CDR1 is SGHTA and CDR2 is FQGNSA. The CDR3 consists of 15 residues. V trimming: 6 bases; J trimming: 6 bases; junction bases outside the gene matches: 9. The DNA of the CDR3 is TGTGCCAGCAGGGCGACCGGGACAGGGCCCAATGAGCAGTTCTTC. Its protein product is CASRATGTGPNEQFF.

The J gene is TRBJ1-1, the V gene TRBV2, with 8 bases identical to TRBD1. Germline-derived CDR1 and CDR2 are SNHLY and FYNNEI. The junction had 11 bases not matched to a gene; V was cut back by 0 bases and J by 11 bases. The CDR3 covers 15 residues. In DNA form, the CDR3 reads TGTGCCAGCAGTGAAGCGGGGCCAGGGGGCGCGTCTGCTTTCTTT. This codes for CASSEAGPGGASAFF.

V usage is TRBV11-2 and J usage is TRBJ2-5; tentative D call: TRBD2 (6 bases). The CDR3 is made up of 14 amino acids. Germline V gene lookup returns CDR1 SGHAT and CDR2 FQNNGV. Between the trimmed V and J ends, which lost 5 bases and 4 bases, there was a span of 14 bases. The CDR3 sequence: CASSRRRAGETQYF. The CDR3 coding sequence is TGTGCCAGCAGCCGACGCAGAGCGGGAGAGACCCAGTACTTC.

The rearrangement uses TRBV6-6 and TRBJ2-1; D perhaps matches TRBD2 (5 bases). There are 12 residues in the CDR3. Germline V lookup: CDR1 MNHNY, CDR2 SVGAGI (reference sequence). The germline V and J ends were trimmed by 0 bases and 15 bases, with 12 bases remaining between them. Here the CDR3 DNA reads TGTGCCAGCAGTTACTCTCGGGAAGGGTGGTTCTTC. It specifies CASSYSREGWFF.

The genes are TRBV3-1 (or the pseudogene TRBV3-2) and TRBJ2-1; D possibly corresponds to TRBD1 (5 bases). Germline V CDR1 and CDR2: LGHDT, YNNKEL (reference sequence). The V and J ends lost 6 bases and 0 bases respectively, with 9 bases between them. CDR3 length equals 14 residues. The CDR3: CASRRQSSYNEQFF. CDR3 coding DNA: TGTGCCAGCAGAAGACAGAGCTCCTACAATGAGCAGTTCTTC.

V and J are TRBV18 and TRBJ2-7; D might be TRBD2 (6 bases). V dropped 3 bases and J dropped 4 bases, with 10 bases sitting between them. Germline CDR1 and CDR2: KGHSH and LQKENI. CDR3 length equals 13 residues. The CDR3 protein is CASSPGREYEQYF. CDR3 sequence (DNA): TGTGCCAGCTCACCGGGGCGGGAATACGAGCAGTACTTC.

This sequence joins TRBV28 and TRBJ1-2; 7 bases map to TRBD1. V shed 10 bases, J shed 5 bases, and the junction held 10 bases outside the gene matches. Germline values: CDR1 MDHEN, CDR2 SYDVKM. The CDR3 is 13 residues long. This chain's CDR3 is CATRDSHTYGYTF. In DNA, the CDR3 is TGTGCCACACGGGACAGCCATACTTATGGCTACACCTTC.

The V gene is TRBV7-9, the J gene TRBJ2-7; 7 bases line up with TRBD1. With 5 bases clipped from V and 7 bases from J, the junction kept 8 bases outside the gene matches. Germline V CDR1 and CDR2: SEHNR, FQNEAQ (reference sequence). CDR3 size: 13 residues. The CDR3 region is CASSRDSGREQYF. The CDR3, as DNA: TGTGCCAGCAGCAGGGACAGCGGAAGGGAGCAGTACTTC.

The V call is TRBV28, the J call TRBJ1-5, with D unclear. The length of the CDR3 is 15 residues. Germline CDR1 is MDHEN and CDR2 is SYDVKM. Trimming took off 0 bases at V and 2 bases at J, with 8 bases between the two ends. CDR3 sequence (DNA): TGTGCCAGCAGTTTATGGGTTGAGGGCAATCAGCCCCAGCATTTT. Translated, it gives CASSLWVEGNQPQHF.

In the case of this clone: This sample includes further DNA sequences coding for the same CDR3. The chain joins TRBV7-9 to TRBJ2-3, with D uncertain. Germline-derived CDR1 and CDR2 are SEHNR and FQNEAQ (reference sequence). The CDR3 spans 12 residues. The V and J ends lost 6 bases and 5 bases respectively, with 9 bases between them. The CDR3 loop is CASSPGRDTQYF. DNA for the CDR3: TGTGCCAGCAGTCCGGGTCGAGATACGCAGTATTTT.

The V call is TRBV5-1, the J call TRBJ1-2, with a possible D match to TRBD1 (6 bases). The germline CDR1 and CDR2 sequences are SGHRS and YFSETQ. V lost 0 bases and J 7 bases, leaving 7 bases between the germline ends. The CDR3 totals 12 residues. CDR3 bases: TGCGCCAGCAGCTTGGGGGGGCTTGGCTACACCTTC. Residues: CASSLGGLGYTF.

V usage is TRBV5-6 and J usage is TRBJ2-7; TRBD2 might be the D (5 bases). V was pared by 1 base and J by 2 bases, with 16 bases between. From germline, CDR1 is SGHDT and CDR2 YYEEEE. The CDR3 runs to 16 residues. CDR3: CASSLSGIRMTYEQYF. The CDR3 DNA reads as TGTGCCAGCAGCTTGTCGGGGATCCGAATGACCTACGAGCAGTACTTC.

On this clone itself: Other nucleotide sequences in the sample specify the same CDR3. The CDR3 protein is CASSFFPDGYTF. The DNA for the CDR3 is TGTGCCAGCAGTTTTTTCCCGGATGGCTACACCTTC. This chain uses TRBV12-3 or TRBV12-4 with TRBJ1-2; no definite D call. Trimming shortened V by 3 bases and J by 6 bases, and 8 bases separated the two germline ends. The CDR3 is 12 amino acids.

The rearrangement links TRBV2 to TRBJ1-3; D perhaps matches TRBD1 (5 bases). The V end was cut by 4 bases, the J end by 7 bases, with 14 bases between. CDR1 is SNHLY, CDR2 FYNNEI, per germline. The CDR3 totals 14 residues. The CDR3 coding sequence is TGTGCCAGCAGTGTGTTCGACAGTTGGAACACCATATATTTT. Encoded protein: CASSVFDSWNTIYF. The full variable domain, in which reference TRBV2 and TRBJ1-3 provide the parts outside the CDR3, is EPEVTQTPSHQVTQMGQEVILRCVPISNHLYFYWYRQILGQKVEFLVSFYNNEISEKSEIFDDQFSVERPDGSNFTLKIRSTKLEDSAMYFCASSVFDSWNTIYFGEGSWLTVV.